A single sample is the source of the 29 T cell receptor beta chains below, sequenced in a study of T cell repertoires in cytomegalovirus infection. These TCRs are of unknown antigen specificity. TCRdb recomputed calls from the reads with MiXCR, one row per CDR3 protein. The table shows approximately 1,000,000 distinct CDR3 sequences, with less than 35% occurring only once. The sample consisted of cultured CD8+ T cells from PBMCs, taken from culture after CMV antigen stimulation. The origin of the receptors is a human donor in good health (CMV status not recorded). Some clones in this sample may be carry-over from other donors' samples.

CDR3 in DNA: TGTGCCAGCAGTGAAGGGTGGGGGGGGAGTCAGCCCCAGCATTTT. It encodes CASSEGWGGSQPQHF. The rearrangement uses TRBV2 and TRBJ1-5; D is possibly TRBD1 (5 bases). The CDR3 is 15 amino acids. CDR1 and CDR2 from the germline V gene are SNHLY and FYNNEI. Trimming cost V 1 base and J 6 bases, with 13 bases left between them.

This clonotype was detected ten times or more. At one boundary the junction diverges from the germline segment, which might be a read error. V and J are TRBV4-1 and TRBJ1-1; TRBD1 agrees at 7 bases. CDR1 MGHRA and CDR2 YSYEKL come from the germline V gene. This CDR3 has 13 residues. The CDR3 sequence: CASSQGGRTEAFF. The CDR3 DNA is TGTGCCAGCAGCCAAGGGGGCAGGACTGAAGCTTTCTTT.

This rearrangement joins TRBV7-9 to TRBJ2-5; D unresolved. This CDR3 comprises 17 residues. The germline V gene has CDR1 SEHNR and CDR2 FQNEAQ (reference sequence). The V end lost 0 bases, the J end lost 1 base, and 15 bases lay between the germline ends. CDR3 amino acids: CASSLARIALPQETQYF. The CDR3 DNA sequence: TGTGCCAGCAGCTTAGCGAGGATTGCTCTCCCCCAAGAGACCCAGTACTTC.

There are many counts of this clonotype. The chain employs TRBV12-3 or TRBV12-4 and TRBJ1-1; a weak D match, TRBD1 (5 bases). Trimming pared 6 bases from V and 0 bases from J, leaving 11 bases between. The CDR3 runs 14 residues. CDR3 region: CASSLTAMNTEAFF. The CDR3, as DNA: TGTGCCAGCAGCTTGACAGCCATGAACACTGAAGCTTTCTTT.

This clonotype was detected only a few times. This chain uses TRBV6-5 with TRBJ1-6; 7 bases map to TRBD1. V lost 2 bases and J lost 13; bases outside the gene matches: 8. The CDR3 is 14 residues long. Germline V gene data show CDR1 as MNHEY and CDR2 as SVGAGI. As DNA, the CDR3 is TGTGCCAGCAGTTACGCCGGACAGGCGTCTCCCCTCCACTTT. As protein: CASSYAGQASPLHF.

This clonotype was recorded a few times. The chain employs TRBV2 and TRBJ2-6; TRBD2 matches 8 bases. The CDR3 length is 20 residues. The V gene end was trimmed by 1 base and the J gene end by 0 bases; junction bases not matched to a gene: 11. The germline V gene encodes CDR1 SNHLY and CDR2 FYNNEI. The CDR3 DNA reads as TGTGCCAGCAGTGAAGGGGTCCCAGCGGGGGTCATCTCTGGGGCCAACGTCCTGACTTTC. This encodes CASSEGVPAGVISGANVLTF. Full variable domain (rest looked up from reference TRBV2 and TRBJ2-6): EPEVTQTPSHQVTQMGQEVILRCVPISNHLYFYWYRQILGQKVEFLVSFYNNEISEKSEIFDDQFSVERPDGSNFTLKIRSTKLEDSAMYFCASSEGVPAGVISGANVLTFGAGSRLTVL.

This clonotype was counted at least ten times. The V call is TRBV28, the J call TRBJ2-1, with 9 bases identical to TRBD2. In germline, CDR1 is MDHEN, CDR2 SYDVKM. The CDR3 contains 16 residues. V dropped 6 bases and J dropped 4; count of bases not matched to a gene: 10. This CDR3 is CASSLSGGRKYNEQFF. The CDR3, as DNA: TGTGCCAGCAGCCTTAGCGGGGGAAGGAAATACAATGAGCAGTTCTTC. The whole variable domain, remainder taken from reference TRBV28 and TRBJ2-1, is DVKVTQSSRYLVKRTGEKVFLECVQDMDHENMFWYRQDPGLGLRLIYFSYDVKMKEKGDIPEGYSVSREKKERFSLILESASTNQTSMYLCASSLSGGRKYNEQFFGPGTRLTVL.

The table lists this clonotype with a few counts. The rearrangement joins TRBV7-6 to TRBJ2-5; D gene unclear. The CDR3 loop spans 13 amino acids. V lost 5 bases to trimming and J lost 5 bases, with 12 bases between them. Germline assignment: CDR1 SGHVS and CDR2 FNYEAQ. The CDR3: CASSLKIGETQYF. Here the CDR3 DNA reads TGTGCCAGCAGCCTTAAGATCGGGGAGACCCAGTACTTC.

As concerns this clonotype: The junction departs from the called germline gene at one end, perhaps through a read error. The V and J genes are TRBV7-9 and TRBJ2-6; D not certain. Germline V gives CDR1 SEHNR, CDR2 FQNEAQ (reference sequence). The CDR3 consists of 15 residues. In DNA, the CDR3 is TGTGTCAGCAGCACCCGTCGCTCTGGGGCCAACGTCCTGACTTTC. Its protein product is CVSSTRRSGANVLTF.

This clonotype was picked up a small number of times. The CDR3 here is CASSSGTNYYNSPLHF. CDR3 DNA sequence: TGTGCCAGTAGTAGCGGCACCAATTACTATAATTCACCCCTCCACTTT. The chain is built from TRBV19 and TRBJ1-6; no clear D. CDR3 length: 16 residues. Germline V gives CDR1 LNHDA, CDR2 SQIVND (reference sequence). The V end was cut by 4 bases, the J end by 3 bases, with 13 bases between.

The chain recombines TRBV7-9 with TRBJ2-6, with D possibly matching TRBD1 (6 bases). This CDR3 comprises 17 residues. Germline V gene lookup returns CDR1 SEHNR and CDR2 FQNEAQ (reference sequence). The ends were cut back, 5 bases at V and 0 bases at J, with 14 bases in the middle. CDR3 in amino acids: CASSRRQANSGANVLTF. CDR3 nucleotides: TGTGCCAGCAGCCGACGACAGGCGAACTCTGGGGCCAACGTCCTGACTTTC.

This sequence joins TRBV19 and TRBJ2-7, with D hard to call. CDR1 is LNHDA, CDR2 SQIVND, per germline (reference sequence). The CDR3 contains 12 residues. V was cut by 1 base and J by 3 bases, with 4 bases left in between. This CDR3 reads CASSIGGYEQYF. Written as DNA, the CDR3 is TGTGCCAGTAGTATAGGTGGCTACGAGCAGTACTTC. Based on the CDR3 plus reference TRBV19 and TRBJ2-7, the full variable domain is DGGITQSPKYLFRKEGQNVTLSCEQNLNHDAMYWYRQDPGQGLRLIYYSQIVNDFQKGDIAEGYSVSREKKESFPLTVTSAQKNPTAFYLCASSIGGYEQYFGPGTRLTVT.

As concerns this clonotype: This sequence may be a read error, since a much larger clone differs from it by one base. V and J are TRBV12-3 or TRBV12-4 and TRBJ1-6, with a tentative D call TRBD1 (5 bases). The CDR3 length is 14 residues. CDR3 in DNA: TGTGCCAGCAGTCCGGGGGTCTATGATTCACCCCTCCACTTT. Translating gives CASSPGVYDSPLHF.

This clonotype was counted at least ten times. The rearrangement joins TRBV11-2 to TRBJ1-5; D unclear. The CDR3 runs to 20 residues. CDR1 and CDR2 (germline): SGHAT, FQNNGV. V lost 2 bases and J 0 bases, leaving 23 bases between the germline ends. The DNA of the CDR3 is TGTGCCAGCAGCTTACGTCTGGAGAAGATTATACCGAATAGCAATCAGCCCCAGCATTTT. Its protein is CASSLRLEKIIPNSNQPQHF.

The genes are TRBV27 and TRBJ1-5; 9 nucleotides agree with TRBD1. CDR1 MNHEY and CDR2 SMNVEV come from the germline V gene (reference sequence). The CDR3 covers 16 residues. V lost 1 base and J lost 5; bases outside the gene matches: 6. This CDR3 is CASSLYWDRDDQPQHF. The CDR3 DNA reads TGTGCCAGCAGTTTATATTGGGACAGGGATGATCAGCCCCAGCATTTT.

This clonotype was found a few times. The rearrangement links TRBV7-6 to TRBJ1-1; 7 bases agree with TRBD1. CDR3 length equals 14 residues. Looked up from germline, CDR1 is SGHVS and CDR2 is FNYEAQ. V gave up 3 bases and J gave up 4 bases; unmatched junction bases: 5. The chain's CDR3 is CASSLGRGFTEAFF. CDR3 DNA: TGTGCCAGCAGCTTGGGCAGGGGGTTCACTGAAGCTTTCTTT.

This clonotype was seen more than once but under ten times. The gene calls are TRBV7-9 and TRBJ2-3; D could derive from TRBD1 or TRBD2 (5 bases each). Germline CDR1 is SEHNR and CDR2 is FQNEAQ (reference sequence). The CDR3 has 15 amino acids. Trimming left V 5 bases short and J 2 bases short, with 14 bases between. In DNA form, the CDR3 reads TGTGCCAGCAGCCCCCTGAGGGGAACCACAGATACGCAGTATTTT. The encoded protein is CASSPLRGTTDTQYF.

This clonotype was found many times. The chain is built from TRBV12-3 or TRBV12-4 and TRBJ1-2; D not certain. The CDR3 is 20 residues long. V was trimmed by 4 bases and J by 2 bases, leaving 29 bases between them. The CDR3: CASSSQVPPIKASSNYGYTF. The CDR3, as DNA: TGTGCCAGCAGTTCCCAGGTCCCTCCCATTAAGGCATCATCCAACTATGGCTACACCTTC.

This clonotype was counted ten times or more. The chain couples TRBV7-2 to TRBJ2-7; TRBD2 matches at 8 bases. This CDR3 comprises 13 residues. Germline V gene data show CDR1 as SGHTA and CDR2 as FQGNSA. V shed 3 bases, J shed 2 bases, and the junction held 0 bases outside the gene matches. In DNA, the CDR3 is TGTGCCAGCAGCTTTAGCGGGGCCTACGAGCAGTACTTC. Its protein is CASSFSGAYEQYF.

The chain has TRBV10-1 and TRBJ2-2; D remains unclear. Germline CDR1 is WNHNN and CDR2 is SYGVQD (reference sequence). V was cut by 3 bases and J by 6 bases, with 8 bases left in between. The CDR3 is 13 amino acids. CDR3 amino acids: CASSDKGAGELFF. In nucleotides, the CDR3 is TGCGCCAGCAGTGACAAGGGCGCCGGGGAGCTGTTTTTT.

This clonotype was counted only a few times. The chain combines TRBV27 with TRBJ1-1; TRBD1 matches 7 bases. The CDR3 covers 13 residues. V dropped 4 bases and J dropped 7; count of bases not matched to a gene: 6. Germline V lookup: CDR1 MNHEY, CDR2 SMNVEV (reference sequence). For the CDR3, the DNA is TGTGCCAGCAGTTCGGGACAGAGCCGTGAAGCTTTCTTT. Protein sequence: CASSSGQSREAFF.

The J gene is TRBJ2-4, the V gene TRBV5-6; D remains ambiguous. V was cut by 4 bases and J by 0 bases, with 8 bases left in between. The CDR3 runs to 14 residues. Germline V gene sequence: CDR1 SGHDT, CDR2 YYEEEE. The CDR3 region is CASSVVLAKNIQYF. The CDR3 DNA is TGTGCCAGCAGCGTCGTACTAGCCAAAAACATTCAGTACTTC.

The chain uses TRBV6-8 and TRBJ2-7; D gene ambiguous. Germline loops: CDR1 MNHGY, CDR2 SAAAGT. V was pared by 2 bases and J by 6 bases, with 20 bases between. This CDR3 comprises 16 residues. This chain's CDR3 is CASSYLSPGEGGEQYV. CDR3 bases: TGTGCCAGCAGTTACCTCTCCCCTGGGGAAGGCGGCGAGCAGTACGTC.

The chain joins TRBV20-1 to TRBJ1-2; 8 nucleotides line up with TRBD1. The V and J ends lost 1 base and 5 bases, in that order; junction bases with no gene match: 6. The CDR3 contains 14 residues. Germline V gene data show CDR1 as DFQATT and CDR2 as SNEGSKA (reference sequence). The CDR3 here is CSARGGQDVYGYTF. For the CDR3, the DNA is TGCAGTGCTAGAGGGGGACAGGATGTATATGGCTACACCTTC.

CDR3 nucleotide sequence: TGTGCCAGTAGCTGGAAGGTCGGGGGCGAGGGTGAAGCTTTCTTT. Encoded protein: CASSWKVGGEGEAFF. V and J are TRBV19 and TRBJ1-1; D is possibly TRBD1 (6 bases). Germline V gene data show CDR1 as LNHDA and CDR2 as SQIVND (reference sequence). CDR3 length equals 15 residues. V was clipped by 6 bases and J by 7 bases, with 21 bases between them.

This clonotype was seen a few times. The CDR3 coding sequence is TGTGCCAGCAGCTTGATACGGGGGAGGCACCATTACGAGCAGTACGTC. Protein sequence: CASSLIRGRHHYEQYV. This chain links TRBV7-9 with TRBJ2-7; a weak D match, TRBD2 (6 bases). Trimming took 3 bases from V and 4 from J, leaving 19 bases between them. The CDR3 runs to 16 residues. The germline CDR1 and CDR2 sequences are SEHNR and FQNEAQ (reference sequence).

This clonotype was counted only a few times. The rearrangement joins TRBV6-1 to TRBJ1-2; D not resolved. The CDR3 is made up of 16 amino acids. V was pared by 4 bases and J by 7 bases, with 22 bases between. Germline CDR1 and CDR2: MNHNS and SASEGT. The chain's CDR3 is CASSGAQEIAMVGYTF. The DNA for the CDR3 is TGTGCCAGCAGTGGCGCCCAGGAGATTGCTATGGTTGGCTACACCTTC.

The rearrangement uses TRBV9 and TRBJ2-3; 11 nucleotides agree with TRBD2. This CDR3 has 17 residues. Germline lookup yields CDR1 SGDLS and CDR2 YYNGEE. V trimming: 3 bases; J trimming: 2 bases; junction bases outside the gene matches: 8. The CDR3 protein is CASSGLLAGGSTDTQYF. For the CDR3, the DNA is TGTGCCAGCAGCGGCTTGCTAGCGGGGGGTTCCACAGATACGCAGTATTTT.

The V gene is TRBV13, the J gene TRBJ1-3; D is undetermined. The V gene's germline CDR1 is PRHDT and CDR2 FYEKMQ (reference sequence). The ends were cut back, 5 bases at V and 2 bases at J, with 13 bases in the middle. The CDR3 extends over 15 amino acids. Here the CDR3 DNA reads TGTGCCAGCAGCCGCGGGAACCCGGCTGGAAACACCATATATTTT. Amino acids: CASSRGNPAGNTIYF.